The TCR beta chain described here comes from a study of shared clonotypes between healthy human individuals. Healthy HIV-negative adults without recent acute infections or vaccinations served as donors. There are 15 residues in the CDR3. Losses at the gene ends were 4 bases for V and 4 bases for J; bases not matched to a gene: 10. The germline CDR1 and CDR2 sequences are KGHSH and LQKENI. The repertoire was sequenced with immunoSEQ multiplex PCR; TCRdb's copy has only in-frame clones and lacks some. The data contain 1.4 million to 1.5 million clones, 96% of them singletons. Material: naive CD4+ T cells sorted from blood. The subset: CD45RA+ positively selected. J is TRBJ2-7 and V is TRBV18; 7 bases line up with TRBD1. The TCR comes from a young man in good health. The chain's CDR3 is CASSLESTGVYEQYF. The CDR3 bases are TGTGCCAGCTCACTTGAGTCAACAGGGGTGTACGAGCAGTACTTC.